This T cell receptor (beta chain) was recovered during a study of T-cell reconstitution after alpha-beta-depleted transplantation in children. The table lists this clonotype with many counts. As it was prepared, the TCRbeta library received unique molecular identifiers. TCRdb redid the calling of the PCR reads with MiXCR, one entry per CDR3 protein. The profile covers some 72,000 distinct CDR3 sequences, with more than 5.5% appearing a single time and more than 2.5% taken by the ten largest. Germline CDR1 LGHDT, CDR2 YNNKEL (reference sequence). V lost 1 base and J 2 bases, leaving 7 bases between the germline ends. The CDR3 consists of 14 residues.

This chain links TRBV3-1 with TRBJ2-3; possibly TRBD1 or TRBD2 for D (5 bases each). The sequence derives from a human donor who donated a stem cell graft to a child with acute lymphoblastic leukemia. The specimen was PBMCs from the stem cell graft donor, collected from the stem cell graft. Here the CDR3 reads CASSQAGTTDTQYF. CDR3 DNA: TGTGCCAGCAGCCAAGCGGGGACCACAGATACGCAGTATTTT.